This TCR beta chain is from a study of cytomegalovirus exposure and HLA in healthy donors. Study-wide background: About 85 million unique TCRs from HLA-typed donors were held in an early release of data. Overall study findings and caveats: In a later analysis, TCR beta V- and J-gene trimming showed a link to a missense DCLRE1C variant. Sequencing depth roughly uniform across donors was assumed in presence/absence analyses. Rarity characterized most TCR sequences, yet some public TCRs appeared in many donors.

The CDR3 spans 14 residues. V lost 4 bases, J lost 2 bases, and 5 bases stayed unmatched. CDR1 is ENHRY and CDR2 is SYGVKD in the germline V gene. This clone has just one count. Its antigen is currently unknown. It was with 60 Vbeta and 13 Jbeta primers that the PCR ran. Generated by immunoSEQ multiplex PCR, the TCRdb table keeps only in-frame clones and is missing some. The table has 95,000 to 110,000 clones, about 75% seen once. Source material: PBMCs. The clonotype comes from a man aged 55 to 70 in good health and CMV-seropositive. The genes are TRBV10-3 and TRBJ2-7, with 7 bases lining up with TRBD1. CDR3 coding DNA: TGTGCCATCAGTGTAAGTCAGGGGGCCTACGAGCAGTACTTC. Its translation: CAISVSQGAYEQYF.